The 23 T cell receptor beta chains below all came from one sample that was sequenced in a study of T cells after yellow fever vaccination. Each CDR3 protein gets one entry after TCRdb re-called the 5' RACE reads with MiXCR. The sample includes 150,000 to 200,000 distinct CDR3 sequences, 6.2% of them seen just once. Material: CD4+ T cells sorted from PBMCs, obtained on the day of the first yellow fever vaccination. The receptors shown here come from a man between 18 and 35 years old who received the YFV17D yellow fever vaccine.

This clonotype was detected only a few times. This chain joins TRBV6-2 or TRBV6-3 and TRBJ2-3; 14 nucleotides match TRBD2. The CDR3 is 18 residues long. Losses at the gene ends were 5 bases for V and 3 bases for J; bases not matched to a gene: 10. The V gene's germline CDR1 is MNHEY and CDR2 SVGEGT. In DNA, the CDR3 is TGTGCCAGCAGTCCCCAGACTAGCGGGGGGGCTCTGACAGATACGCAGTATTTT. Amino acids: CASSPQTSGGALTDTQYF.

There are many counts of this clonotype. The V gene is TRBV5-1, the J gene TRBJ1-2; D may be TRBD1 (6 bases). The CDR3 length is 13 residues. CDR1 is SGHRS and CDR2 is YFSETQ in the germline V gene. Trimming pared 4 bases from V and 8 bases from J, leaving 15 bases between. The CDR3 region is CASSLGQSRGYTF. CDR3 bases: TGCGCCAGCAGCCTCGGACAGAGCAGGGGCTACACCTTC.

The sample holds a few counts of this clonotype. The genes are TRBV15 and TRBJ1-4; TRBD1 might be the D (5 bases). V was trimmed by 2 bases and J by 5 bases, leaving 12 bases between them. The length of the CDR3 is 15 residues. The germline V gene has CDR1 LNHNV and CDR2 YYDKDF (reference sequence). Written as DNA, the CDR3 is TGTGCCACCAGCAGACAGACAGTTATCAATGAAAAACTGTTTTTT. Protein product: CATSRQTVINEKLFF.

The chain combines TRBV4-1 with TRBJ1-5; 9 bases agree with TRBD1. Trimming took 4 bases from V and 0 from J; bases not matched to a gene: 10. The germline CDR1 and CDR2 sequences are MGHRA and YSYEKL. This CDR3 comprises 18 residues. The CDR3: CASSRTGTGRTSNQPQHF. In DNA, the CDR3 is TGCGCCAGCAGCCGAACCGGGACAGGGCGAACTAGCAATCAGCCCCAGCATTTT.

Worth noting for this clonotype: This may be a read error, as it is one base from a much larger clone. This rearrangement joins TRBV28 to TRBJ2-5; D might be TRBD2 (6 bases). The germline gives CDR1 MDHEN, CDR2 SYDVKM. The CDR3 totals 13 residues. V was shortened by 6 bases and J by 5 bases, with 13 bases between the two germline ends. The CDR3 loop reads CASSAGLRETQYF. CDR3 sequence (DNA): TGTGCCAGCAGCGCGGGACTCAGGGAGACCCAGTACTTC. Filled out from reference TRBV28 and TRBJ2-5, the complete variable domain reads DVKVTQSSRYLVKRTGEKVFLECVQDMDHENMFWYRQDPGLGLRLIYFSYDVKMKEKGDIPEGYSVSREKKERFSLILESASTNQTSMYLCASSAGLRETQYFGPGTRLLVL.

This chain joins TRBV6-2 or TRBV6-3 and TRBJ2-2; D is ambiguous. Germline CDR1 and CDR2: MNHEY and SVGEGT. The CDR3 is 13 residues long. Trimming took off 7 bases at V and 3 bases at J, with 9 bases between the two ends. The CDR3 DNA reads TGTGCCAGCAAGGACCGCTACACCGGGGAGCTGTTTTTT. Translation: CASKDRYTGELFF.

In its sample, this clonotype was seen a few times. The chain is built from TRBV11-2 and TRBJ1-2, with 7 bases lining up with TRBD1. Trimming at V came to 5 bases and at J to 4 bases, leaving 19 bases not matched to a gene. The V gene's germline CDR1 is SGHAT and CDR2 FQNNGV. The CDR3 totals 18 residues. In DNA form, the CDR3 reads TGTGCCAGCAGCCCCTTCGGGCCACAGGGGTTTGAAACCTATGGCTACACCTTC. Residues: CASSPFGPQGFETYGYTF.

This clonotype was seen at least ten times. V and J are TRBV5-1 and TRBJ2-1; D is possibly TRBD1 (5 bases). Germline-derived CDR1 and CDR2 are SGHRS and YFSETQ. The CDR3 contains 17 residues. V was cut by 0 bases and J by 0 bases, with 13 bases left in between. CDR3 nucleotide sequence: TGCGCCAGCAGCTTGGTGGGGCATCCGGGCTCCTACAATGAGCAGTTCTTC. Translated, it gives CASSLVGHPGSYNEQFF.

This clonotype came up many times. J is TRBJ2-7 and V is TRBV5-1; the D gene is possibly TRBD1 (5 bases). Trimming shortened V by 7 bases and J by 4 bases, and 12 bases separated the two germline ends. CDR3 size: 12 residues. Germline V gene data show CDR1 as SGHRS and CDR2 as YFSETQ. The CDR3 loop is CASAAGNYEQYF. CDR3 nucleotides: TGCGCCAGCGCAGCAGGGAATTACGAGCAGTACTTC.

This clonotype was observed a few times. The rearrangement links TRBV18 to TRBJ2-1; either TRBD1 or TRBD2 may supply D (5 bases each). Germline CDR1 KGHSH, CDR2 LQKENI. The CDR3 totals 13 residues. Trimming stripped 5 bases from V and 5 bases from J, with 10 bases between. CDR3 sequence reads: CASSGTRDNEQFF. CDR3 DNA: TGTGCCAGCTCAGGGACCCGGGACAATGAGCAGTTCTTC.

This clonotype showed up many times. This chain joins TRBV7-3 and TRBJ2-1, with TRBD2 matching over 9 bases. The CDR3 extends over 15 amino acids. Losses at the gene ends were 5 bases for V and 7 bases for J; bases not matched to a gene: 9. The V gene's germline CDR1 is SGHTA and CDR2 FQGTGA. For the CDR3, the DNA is TGTGCCAGCAGCAAGGGACTAGCCGGTCGAAATGAGCAGTTCTTC. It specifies CASSKGLAGRNEQFF.

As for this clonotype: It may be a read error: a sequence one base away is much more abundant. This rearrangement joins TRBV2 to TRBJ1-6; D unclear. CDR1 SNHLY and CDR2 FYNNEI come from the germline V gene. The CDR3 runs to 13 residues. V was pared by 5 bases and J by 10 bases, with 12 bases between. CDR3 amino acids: CASSKNRGSPLHF. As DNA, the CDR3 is TGTGCCAGCAGTAAGAACAGAGGATCACCCCTCCACTTT.

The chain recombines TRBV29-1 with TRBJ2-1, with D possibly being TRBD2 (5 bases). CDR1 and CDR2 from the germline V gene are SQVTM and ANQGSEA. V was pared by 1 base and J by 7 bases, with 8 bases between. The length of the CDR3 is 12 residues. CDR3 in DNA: TGCAGCGTTGAAGTATCGGGGAATGAGCAGTTCTTC. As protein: CSVEVSGNEQFF.

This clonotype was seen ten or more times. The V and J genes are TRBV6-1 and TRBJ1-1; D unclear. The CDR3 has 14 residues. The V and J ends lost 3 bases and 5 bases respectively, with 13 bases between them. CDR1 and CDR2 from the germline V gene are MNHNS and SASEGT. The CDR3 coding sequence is TGTGCCAGCAGTGAGGCCCCCTTACTTACTGAAGCTTTCTTT. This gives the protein CASSEAPLLTEAFF.

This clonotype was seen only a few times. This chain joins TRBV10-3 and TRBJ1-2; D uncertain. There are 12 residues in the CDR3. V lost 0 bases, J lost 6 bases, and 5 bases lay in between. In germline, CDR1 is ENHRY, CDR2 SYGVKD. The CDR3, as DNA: TGTGCCATCAGTGAGTCGGCGGATGGCTACACCTTC. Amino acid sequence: CAISESADGYTF.

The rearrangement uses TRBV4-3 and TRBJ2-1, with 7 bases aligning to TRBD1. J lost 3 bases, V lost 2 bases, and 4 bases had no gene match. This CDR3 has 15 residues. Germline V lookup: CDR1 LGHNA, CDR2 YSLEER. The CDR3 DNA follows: TGCGCCAGCAGCCAATATGGGACAGACTACAATGAGCAGTTCTTC. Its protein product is CASSQYGTDYNEQFF.

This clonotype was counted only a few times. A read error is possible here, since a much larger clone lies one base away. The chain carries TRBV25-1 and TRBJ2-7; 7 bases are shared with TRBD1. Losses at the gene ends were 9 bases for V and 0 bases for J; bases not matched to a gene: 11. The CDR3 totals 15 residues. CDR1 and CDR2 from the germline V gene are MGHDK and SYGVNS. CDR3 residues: CARSPSDRASYEQYF. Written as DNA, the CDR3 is TGTGCCAGAAGCCCCAGTGACAGGGCCTCCTACGAGCAGTACTTC.

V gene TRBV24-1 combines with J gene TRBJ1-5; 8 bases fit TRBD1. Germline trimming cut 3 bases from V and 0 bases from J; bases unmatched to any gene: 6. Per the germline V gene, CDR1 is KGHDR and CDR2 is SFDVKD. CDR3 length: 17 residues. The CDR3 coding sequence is TGTGCCACCAGTGATACCGAAGACAGGGGTAGCAATCAGCCCCAGCATTTT. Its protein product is CATSDTEDRGSNQPQHF.

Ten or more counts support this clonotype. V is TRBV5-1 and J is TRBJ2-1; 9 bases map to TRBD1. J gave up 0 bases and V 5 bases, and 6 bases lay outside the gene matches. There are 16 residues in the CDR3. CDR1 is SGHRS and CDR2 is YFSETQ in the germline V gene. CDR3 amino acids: CASSFSTGGSYNEQFF. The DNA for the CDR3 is TGCGCCAGCAGTTTTTCGACAGGGGGCTCCTACAATGAGCAGTTCTTC.

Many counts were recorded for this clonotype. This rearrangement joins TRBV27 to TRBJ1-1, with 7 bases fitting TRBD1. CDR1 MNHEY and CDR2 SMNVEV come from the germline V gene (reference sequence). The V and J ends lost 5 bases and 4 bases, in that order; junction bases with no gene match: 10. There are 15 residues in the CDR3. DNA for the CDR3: TGTGCCAGCAGTCCCTACCGGACAGGAGGCACTGAAGCTTTCTTT. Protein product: CASSPYRTGGTEAFF.

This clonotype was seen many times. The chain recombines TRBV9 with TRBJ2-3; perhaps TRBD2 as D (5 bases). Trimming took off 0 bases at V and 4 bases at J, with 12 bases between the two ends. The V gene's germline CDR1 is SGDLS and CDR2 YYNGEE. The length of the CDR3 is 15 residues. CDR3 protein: CASSVGTSRADTQYF. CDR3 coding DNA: TGTGCCAGCAGCGTAGGCACTAGTAGGGCAGATACGCAGTATTTT.

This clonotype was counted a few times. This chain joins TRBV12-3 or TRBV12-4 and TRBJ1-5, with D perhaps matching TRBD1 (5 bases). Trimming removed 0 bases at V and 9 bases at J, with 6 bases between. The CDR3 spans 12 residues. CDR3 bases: TGTGCCAGCAGTTTAGCGAGGGGGCCCCAGCATTTT. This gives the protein CASSLARGPQHF.

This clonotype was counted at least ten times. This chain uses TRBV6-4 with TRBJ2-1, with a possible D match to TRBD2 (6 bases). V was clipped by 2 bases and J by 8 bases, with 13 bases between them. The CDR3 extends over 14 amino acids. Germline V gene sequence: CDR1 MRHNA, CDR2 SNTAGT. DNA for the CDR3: TGTGCCAGCAGTGACCCGTCGACTAGTTATGAGCAGTTCTTC. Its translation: CASSDPSTSYEQFF.